This T cell receptor beta chain was identified during a study of regulatory T cells in long-lasting Graves disease. With regard to this clonotype: Its cognate antigen is unknown.

As to time point: persistent/refractory GD, antithyroid drugs over 5 years with positive TRAb. The TCR library was prepared using RNA isolated from PBMCs. Assembly of TCR beta libraries relied on iRepertoire HTBI primers together with Arm-PCR of CDR3 regions. TCRdb recomputed calls from the multiplex PCR reads with MiXCR, one row per CDR3 protein. The table shows around 300,000 distinct CDR3 sequences, with 22% occurring only once. Overall study results and limits: Accuracy could have been hurt by small sample size. Persistent patients shared more public clonotypes (approximately 2,700) than newly diagnosed patients (about 1,000).

Germline CDR1 and CDR2: SGHRS and YFSETQ. Unmatched junction bases numbered 5, after V lost 1 base and J lost 2 bases. This CDR3 spans 16 amino acids. The material sequenced was peripheral blood mononuclear cells (PBMCs), taken when the disease was refractory, from a patient treated with antithyroid drugs. The sequence came from a female donor with Graves disease. J is TRBJ2-3 and V is TRBV5-1; 9 nucleotides align to TRBD2. The CDR3 DNA is TGCGCCAGCAGCTTGTGGGCGGGAGGGGTCACAGATACGCAGTATTTT. Its translation: CASSLWAGGVTDTQYF.